The rows below give T cell receptor beta chains drawn from one sample of a study of spatial heterogeneity in lung cancer. A single record per CDR3 protein comes from TCRdb applying MiXCR to the 5' RACE reads. This table holds 9,800 or so distinct CDR3 sequences, about 6% found once. Sequenced here: lung tumor tissue, sampled at surgery. The source is a male donor with early-stage non-small cell lung cancer. Both conserved end residues are part of each CDR3.

J gene | V gene | CDR3 protein
TRBJ1-2 | TRBV5-4 | CASIPPTSYGYTF
TRBJ2-7 | TRBV7-3 | CASSFGTGGKYEQYF
TRBJ2-2 | TRBV20-1 | CSAQNSSGRANTGELFF
TRBJ2-3 | TRBV7-2 | CASSLEGGGAFRTDTQYF
TRBJ2-7 | TRBV30 | CAWSVRGSLWSSYEQYF
TRBJ2-1 | TRBV15 | CATSRGTTEQFF
TRBJ2-5 | TRBV20-1 | CSASGRGTQYF
TRBJ1-4 | TRBV7-6 | CASSPGTGNEKLFF
TRBJ1-1 | TRBV18 | CASSPLRTELEAFF
TRBJ2-2 | TRBV20-1 | CSASIQAGANTGELFF
TRBJ1-4 | TRBV2 | CASSVRDRHEKLFF
TRBJ2-1 | TRBV7-2 | CASSLVGSNEQFF
TRBJ1-5 | TRBV12-3/TRBV12-4 | CASWGGVNQPQHF
TRBJ1-6 | TRBV7-8 | CASSLVGSNNSPLHF
TRBJ2-2 | TRBV7-6 | CASSLYTGELFF
TRBJ2-1 | TRBV3-1 | CASSQDLSNNEQFF
TRBJ1-1 | TRBV10-3 | CAITHTTGEEAFF